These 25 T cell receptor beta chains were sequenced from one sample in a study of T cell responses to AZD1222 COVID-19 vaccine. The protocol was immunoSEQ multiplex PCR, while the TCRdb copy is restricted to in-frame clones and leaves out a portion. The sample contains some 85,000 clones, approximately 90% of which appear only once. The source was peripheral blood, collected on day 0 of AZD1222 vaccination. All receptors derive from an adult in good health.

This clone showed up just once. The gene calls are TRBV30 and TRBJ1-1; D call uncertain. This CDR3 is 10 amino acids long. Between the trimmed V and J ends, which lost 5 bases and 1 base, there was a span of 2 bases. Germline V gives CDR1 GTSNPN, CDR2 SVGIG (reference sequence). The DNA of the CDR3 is TGTGCCTGGGCGAACACTGAAGCTTTCTTT. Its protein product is CAWANTEAFF.

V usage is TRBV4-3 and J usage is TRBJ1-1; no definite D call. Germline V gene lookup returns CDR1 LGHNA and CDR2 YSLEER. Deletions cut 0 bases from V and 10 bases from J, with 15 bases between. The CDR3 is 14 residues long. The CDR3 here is CASSQDGIRGGAFF. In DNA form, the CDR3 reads TGCGCCAGCAGCCAAGATGGCATCCGCGGAGGAGCTTTCTTT.

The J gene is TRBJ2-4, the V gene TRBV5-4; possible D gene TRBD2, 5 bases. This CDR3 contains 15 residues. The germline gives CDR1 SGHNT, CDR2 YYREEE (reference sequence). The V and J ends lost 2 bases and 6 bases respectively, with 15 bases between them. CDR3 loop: CASSFSADGLNIQYF. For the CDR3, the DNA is TGTGCCAGCAGCTTCTCAGCGGACGGATTAAACATTCAGTACTTC.

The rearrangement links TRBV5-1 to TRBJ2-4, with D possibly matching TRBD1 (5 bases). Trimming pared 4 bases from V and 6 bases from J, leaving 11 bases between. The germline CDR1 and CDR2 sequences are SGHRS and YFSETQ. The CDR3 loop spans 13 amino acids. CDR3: CASSAQQGNIQYF. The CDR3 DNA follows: TGCGCCAGCAGCGCTCAGCAGGGAAACATTCAGTACTTC.

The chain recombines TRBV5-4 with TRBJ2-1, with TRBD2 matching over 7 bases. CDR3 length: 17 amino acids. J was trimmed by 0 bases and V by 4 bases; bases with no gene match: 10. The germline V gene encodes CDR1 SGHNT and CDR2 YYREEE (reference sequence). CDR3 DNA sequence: TGTGCCAGCAGCCCGGGGGGACTCGCCAGCTCCTACAATGAGCAGTTCTTC. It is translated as CASSPGGLASSYNEQFF.

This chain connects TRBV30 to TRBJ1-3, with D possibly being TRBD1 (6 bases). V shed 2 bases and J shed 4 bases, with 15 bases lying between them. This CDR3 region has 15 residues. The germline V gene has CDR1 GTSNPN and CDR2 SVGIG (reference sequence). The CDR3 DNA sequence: TGTGCCTGGAGTCCCGGGACACACTACGGAAACACCATATATTTT. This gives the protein CAWSPGTHYGNTIYF.

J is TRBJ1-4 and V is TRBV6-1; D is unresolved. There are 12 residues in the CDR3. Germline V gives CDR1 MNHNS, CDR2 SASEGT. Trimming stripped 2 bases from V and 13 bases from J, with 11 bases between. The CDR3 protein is CASSEKTRRLFF. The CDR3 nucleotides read TGTGCCAGCAGTGAAAAGACAAGGCGACTGTTTTTT.

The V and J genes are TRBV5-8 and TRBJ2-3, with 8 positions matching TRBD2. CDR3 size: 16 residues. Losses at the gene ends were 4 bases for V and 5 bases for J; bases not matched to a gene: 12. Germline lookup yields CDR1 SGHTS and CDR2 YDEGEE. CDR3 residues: CASSASSGGPGDTQYF. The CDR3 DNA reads TGTGCCAGCAGCGCGTCCTCGGGGGGGCCGGGAGATACGCAGTATTTT.

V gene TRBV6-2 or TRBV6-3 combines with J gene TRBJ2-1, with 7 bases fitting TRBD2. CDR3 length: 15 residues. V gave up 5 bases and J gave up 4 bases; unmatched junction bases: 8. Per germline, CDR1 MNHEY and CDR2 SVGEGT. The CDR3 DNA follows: TGTGCCAGCAGTCCGACTAGCTCGGTGTACAATGAGCAGTTCTTC. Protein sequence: CASSPTSSVYNEQFF.

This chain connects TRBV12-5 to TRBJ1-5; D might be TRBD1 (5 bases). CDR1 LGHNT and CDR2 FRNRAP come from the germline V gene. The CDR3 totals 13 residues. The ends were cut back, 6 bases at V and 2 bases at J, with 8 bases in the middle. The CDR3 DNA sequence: TGTGCTAGTGGCCCAGGGCGCAATCAGCCCCAGCATTTT. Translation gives CASGPGRNQPQHF.

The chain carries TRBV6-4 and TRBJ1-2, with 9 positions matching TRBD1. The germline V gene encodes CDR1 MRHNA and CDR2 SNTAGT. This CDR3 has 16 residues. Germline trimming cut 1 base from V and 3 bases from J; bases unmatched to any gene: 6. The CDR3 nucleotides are TGTGCCAGCAGTGACTTGGGGACAGGGTCTCACTATGGCTACACCTTC. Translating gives CASSDLGTGSHYGYTF.

For the CDR3, the DNA is TGTGCCAGTAGTTATAACAGAGGGATAAACTATGGCTACACCTTC. This encodes CASSYNRGINYGYTF. This sequence joins TRBV19 and TRBJ1-2, with no clear D. The V and J ends lost 5 bases and 2 bases respectively, with 15 bases between them. Germline V gives CDR1 LNHDA, CDR2 SQIVND (reference sequence). CDR3 length: 15 amino acids.

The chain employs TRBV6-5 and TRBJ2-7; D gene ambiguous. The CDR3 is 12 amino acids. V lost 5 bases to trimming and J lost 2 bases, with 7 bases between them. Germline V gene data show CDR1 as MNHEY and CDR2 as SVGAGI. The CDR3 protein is CASSNRAYEQYF. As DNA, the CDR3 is TGTGCCAGCAGTAACCGGGCCTACGAGCAGTACTTC.

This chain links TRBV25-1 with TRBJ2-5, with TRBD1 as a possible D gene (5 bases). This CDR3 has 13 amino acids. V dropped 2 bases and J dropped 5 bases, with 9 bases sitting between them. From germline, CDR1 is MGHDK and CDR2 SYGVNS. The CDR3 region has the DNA TGTGCCAGCAGTGAAGGGGCTAGGGAGACCCAGTACTTC. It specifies CASSEGARETQYF.

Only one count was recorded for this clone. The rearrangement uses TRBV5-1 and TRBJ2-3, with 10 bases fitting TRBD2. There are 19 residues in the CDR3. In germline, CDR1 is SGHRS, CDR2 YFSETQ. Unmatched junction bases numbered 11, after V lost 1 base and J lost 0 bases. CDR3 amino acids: CASSLRSSGGPSSTDTQYF. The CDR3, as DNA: TGCGCCAGCAGCTTGAGGTCTAGCGGGGGACCTTCTAGCACAGATACGCAGTATTTT.

Here the CDR3 DNA reads TGTGCCAGCAGACGGAACACCGGGGAGCTGTTTTTT. This translates into CASRRNTGELFF. The V call is TRBV27, the J call TRBJ2-2; no firm D call. Germline CDR1 and CDR2: MNHEY and SMNVEV (reference sequence). The V gene lost 6 bases and the J gene lost 1 base, with 3 bases spanning the gap. The CDR3 totals 12 residues.

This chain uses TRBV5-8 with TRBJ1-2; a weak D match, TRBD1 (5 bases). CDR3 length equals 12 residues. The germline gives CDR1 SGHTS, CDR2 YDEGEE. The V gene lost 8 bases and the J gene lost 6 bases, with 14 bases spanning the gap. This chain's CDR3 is CASLVRGNGYTF. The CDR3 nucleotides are TGTGCCAGTCTAGTGCGGGGGAATGGCTACACCTTC.

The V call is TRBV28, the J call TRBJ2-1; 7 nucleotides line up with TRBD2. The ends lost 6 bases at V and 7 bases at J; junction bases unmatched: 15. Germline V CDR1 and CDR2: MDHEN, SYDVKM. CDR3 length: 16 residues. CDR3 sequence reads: CASRAQVQAGLNEQFF. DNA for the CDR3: TGTGCCAGCAGAGCTCAGGTGCAAGCGGGGTTGAATGAGCAGTTCTTC.

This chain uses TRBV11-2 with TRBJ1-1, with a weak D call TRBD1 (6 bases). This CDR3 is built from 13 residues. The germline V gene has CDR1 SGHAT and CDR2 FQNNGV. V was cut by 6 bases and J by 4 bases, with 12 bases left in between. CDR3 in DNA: TGTGCCAGCAGACAACAGGGAGGCACTGAAGCTTTCTTT. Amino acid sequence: CASRQQGGTEAFF.

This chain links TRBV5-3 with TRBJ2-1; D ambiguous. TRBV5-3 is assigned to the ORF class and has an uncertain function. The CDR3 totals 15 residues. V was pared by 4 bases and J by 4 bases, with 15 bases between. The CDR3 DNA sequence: TGTGCCAGAAGCCCCGACACTCCTCCTTACAATGAGCAGTTCTTC. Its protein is CARSPDTPPYNEQFF.

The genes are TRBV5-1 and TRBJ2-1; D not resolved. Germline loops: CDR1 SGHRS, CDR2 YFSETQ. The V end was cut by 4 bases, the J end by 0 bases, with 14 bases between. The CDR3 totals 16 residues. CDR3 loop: CASSPVVVPSYNEQFF. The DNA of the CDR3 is TGCGCCAGCAGCCCGGTAGTGGTCCCCTCCTACAATGAGCAGTTCTTC.

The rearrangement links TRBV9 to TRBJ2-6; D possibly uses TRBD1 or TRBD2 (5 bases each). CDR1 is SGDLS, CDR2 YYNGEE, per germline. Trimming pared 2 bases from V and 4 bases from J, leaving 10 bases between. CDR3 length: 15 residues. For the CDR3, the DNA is TGTGCCAGCAGCGTGTGGGGGTCCGGGGCCAACGTCCTGACTTTC. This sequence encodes CASSVWGSGANVLTF.

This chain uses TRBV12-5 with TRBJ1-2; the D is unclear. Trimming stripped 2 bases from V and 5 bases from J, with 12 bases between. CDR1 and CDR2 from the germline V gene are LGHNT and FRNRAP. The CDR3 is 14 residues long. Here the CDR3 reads CASGLYQLGYGYTF. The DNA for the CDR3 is TGTGCTAGTGGTTTGTACCAACTGGGGTATGGCTACACCTTC.

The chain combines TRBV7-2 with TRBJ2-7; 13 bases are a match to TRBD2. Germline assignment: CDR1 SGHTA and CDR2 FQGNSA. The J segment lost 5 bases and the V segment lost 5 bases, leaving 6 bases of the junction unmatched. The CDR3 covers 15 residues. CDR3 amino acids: CASSQRLAGGDEQYF. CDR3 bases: TGTGCCAGCAGCCAGAGACTAGCGGGGGGCGACGAGCAGTACTTC. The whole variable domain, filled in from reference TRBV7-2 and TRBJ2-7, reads GAGVSQSPSNKVTEKGKDVELRCDPISGHTALYWYRQSLGQGLEFLIYFQGNSAPDKSGLPSDRFSAERTGGSVSTLTIQRTQQEDSAVYLCASSQRLAGGDEQYFGPGTRLTVT.

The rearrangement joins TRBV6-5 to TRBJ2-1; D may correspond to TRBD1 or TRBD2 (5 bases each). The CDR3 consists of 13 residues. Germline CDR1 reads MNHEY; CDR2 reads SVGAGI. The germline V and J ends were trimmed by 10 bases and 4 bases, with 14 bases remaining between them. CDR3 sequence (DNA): TGTGCCACATGGGGGAGCCAGTACAATGAGCAGTTCTTC. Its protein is CATWGSQYNEQFF.